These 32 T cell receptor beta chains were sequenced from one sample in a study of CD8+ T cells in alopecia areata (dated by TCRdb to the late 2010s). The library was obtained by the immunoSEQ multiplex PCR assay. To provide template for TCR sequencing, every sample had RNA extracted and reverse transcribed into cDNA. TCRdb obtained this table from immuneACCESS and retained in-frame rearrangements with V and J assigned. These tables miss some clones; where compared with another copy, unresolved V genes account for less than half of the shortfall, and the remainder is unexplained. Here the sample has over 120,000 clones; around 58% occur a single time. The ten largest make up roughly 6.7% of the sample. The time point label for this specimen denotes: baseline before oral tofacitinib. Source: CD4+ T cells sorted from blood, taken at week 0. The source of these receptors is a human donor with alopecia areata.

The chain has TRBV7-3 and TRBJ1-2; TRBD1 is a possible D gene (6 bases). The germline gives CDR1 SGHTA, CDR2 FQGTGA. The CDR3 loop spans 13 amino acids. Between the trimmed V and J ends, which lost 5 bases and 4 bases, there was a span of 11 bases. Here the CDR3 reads CASSRETGYGYTF. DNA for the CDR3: TGTGCCAGCAGCCGTGAGACAGGCTATGGCTACACCTTC. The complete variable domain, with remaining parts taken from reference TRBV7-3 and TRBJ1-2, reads GAGVSQTPSNKVTEKGKYVELRCDPISGHTALYWYRQSLGQGPEFLIYFQGTGAADDSGLPNDRFFAVRPEGSVSTLKIQRTERGDSAVYLCASSRETGYGYTFGSGTRLTVV.

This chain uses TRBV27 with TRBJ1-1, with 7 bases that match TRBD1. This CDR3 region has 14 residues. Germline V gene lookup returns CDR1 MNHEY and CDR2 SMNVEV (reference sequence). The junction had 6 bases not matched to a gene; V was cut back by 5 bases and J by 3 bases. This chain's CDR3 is CASSRPGQYTEAFF. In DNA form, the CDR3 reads TGTGCCAGCAGTAGACCGGGACAGTACACTGAAGCTTTCTTT.

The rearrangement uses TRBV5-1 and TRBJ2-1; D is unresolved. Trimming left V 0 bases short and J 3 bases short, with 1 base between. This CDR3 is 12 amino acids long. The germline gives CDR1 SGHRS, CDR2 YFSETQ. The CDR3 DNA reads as TGCGCCAGCAGCTTGGTCTACAATGAGCAGTTCTTC. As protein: CASSLVYNEQFF.

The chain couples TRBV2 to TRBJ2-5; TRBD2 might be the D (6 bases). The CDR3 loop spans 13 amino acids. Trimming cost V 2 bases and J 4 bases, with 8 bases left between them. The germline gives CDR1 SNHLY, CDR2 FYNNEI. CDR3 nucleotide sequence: TGTGCCAGCAGTGAAAGGGGACTAGAGACCCAGTACTTC. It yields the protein CASSERGLETQYF.

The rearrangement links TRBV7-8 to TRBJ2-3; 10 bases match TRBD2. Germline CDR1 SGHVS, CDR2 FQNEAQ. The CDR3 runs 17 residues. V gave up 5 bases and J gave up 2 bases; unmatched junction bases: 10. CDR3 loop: CASSLRERGGFTDTQYF. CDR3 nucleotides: TGTGCCAGCAGCCTACGGGAGCGGGGGGGCTTCACAGATACGCAGTATTTT.

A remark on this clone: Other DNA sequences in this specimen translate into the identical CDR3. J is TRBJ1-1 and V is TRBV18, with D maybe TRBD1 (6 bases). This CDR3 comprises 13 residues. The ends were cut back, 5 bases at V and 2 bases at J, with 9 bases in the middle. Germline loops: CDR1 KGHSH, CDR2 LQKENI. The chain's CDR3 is CASSTDRNTEAFF. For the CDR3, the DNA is TGTGCCAGCTCAACGGACAGAAACACTGAAGCTTTCTTT.

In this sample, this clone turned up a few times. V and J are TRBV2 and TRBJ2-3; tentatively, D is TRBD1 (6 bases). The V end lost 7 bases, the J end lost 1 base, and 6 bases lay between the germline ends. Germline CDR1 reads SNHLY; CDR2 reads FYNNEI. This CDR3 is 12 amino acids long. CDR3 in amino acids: CASNRGTDTQYF. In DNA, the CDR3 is TGTGCCAGCAACAGGGGCACAGATACGCAGTATTTT.

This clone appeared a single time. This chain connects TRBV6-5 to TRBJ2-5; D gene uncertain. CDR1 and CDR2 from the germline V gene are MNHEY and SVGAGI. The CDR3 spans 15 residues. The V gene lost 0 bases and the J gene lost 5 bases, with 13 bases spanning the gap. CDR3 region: CASSYSGQPRETQYF. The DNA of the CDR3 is TGTGCCAGCAGTTACTCGGGTCAGCCCAGGGAGACCCAGTACTTC.

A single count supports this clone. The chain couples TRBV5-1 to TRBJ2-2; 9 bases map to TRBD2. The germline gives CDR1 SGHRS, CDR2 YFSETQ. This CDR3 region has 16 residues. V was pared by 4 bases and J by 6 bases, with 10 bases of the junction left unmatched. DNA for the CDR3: TGCGCCAGCAGCCCGGGACTAGCAACGTCTCCCGGGGAGCTGTTTTTT. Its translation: CASSPGLATSPGELFF.

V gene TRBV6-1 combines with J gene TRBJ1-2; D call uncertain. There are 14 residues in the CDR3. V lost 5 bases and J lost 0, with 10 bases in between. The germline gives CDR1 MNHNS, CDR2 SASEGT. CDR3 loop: CASSYDGANYGYTF. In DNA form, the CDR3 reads TGTGCCAGCAGTTATGACGGCGCTAACTATGGCTACACCTTC.

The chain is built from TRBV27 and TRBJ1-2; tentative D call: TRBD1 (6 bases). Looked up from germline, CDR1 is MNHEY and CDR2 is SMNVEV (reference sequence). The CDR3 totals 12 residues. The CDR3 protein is CASPQGNYGYTF. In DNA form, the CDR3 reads TGTGCGTCACCACAGGGCAACTATGGCTACACCTTC.

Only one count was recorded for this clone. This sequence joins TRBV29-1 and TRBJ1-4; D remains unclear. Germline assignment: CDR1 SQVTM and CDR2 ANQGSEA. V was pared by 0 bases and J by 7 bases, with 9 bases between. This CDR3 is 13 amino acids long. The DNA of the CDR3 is TGCAGCGTTGAAGATCTTGGGAGTGAAAAACTGTTTTTT. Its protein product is CSVEDLGSEKLFF.

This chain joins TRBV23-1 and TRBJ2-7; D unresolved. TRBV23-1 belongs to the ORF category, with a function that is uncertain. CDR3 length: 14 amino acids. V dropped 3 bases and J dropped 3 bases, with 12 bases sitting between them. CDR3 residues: CASSQGEGNYEQYF. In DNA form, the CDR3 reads TGCGCCAGCAGTCAGGGCGAAGGGAACTACGAGCAGTACTTC.

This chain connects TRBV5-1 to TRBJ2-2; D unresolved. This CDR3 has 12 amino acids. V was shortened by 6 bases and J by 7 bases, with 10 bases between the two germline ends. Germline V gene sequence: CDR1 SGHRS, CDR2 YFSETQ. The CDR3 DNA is TGCGCCAGCAAGGAGCCTAACGGGGAGCTGTTTTTT. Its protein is CASKEPNGELFF.

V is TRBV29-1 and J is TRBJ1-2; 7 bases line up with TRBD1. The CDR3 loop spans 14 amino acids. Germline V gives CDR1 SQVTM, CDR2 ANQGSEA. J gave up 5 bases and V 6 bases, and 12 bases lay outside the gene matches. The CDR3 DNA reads TGCAGCGTCAGGAGCCCAGGGGGTCTATATGGCTACACCTTC. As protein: CSVRSPGGLYGYTF.

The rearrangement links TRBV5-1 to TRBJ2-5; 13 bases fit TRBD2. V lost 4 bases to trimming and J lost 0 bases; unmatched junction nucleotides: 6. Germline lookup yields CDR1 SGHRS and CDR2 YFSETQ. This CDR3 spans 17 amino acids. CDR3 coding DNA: TGCGCCAGCAGCCTGGGACTAGCGGGGCCATACCAAGAGACCCAGTACTTC. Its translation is CASSLGLAGPYQETQYF.

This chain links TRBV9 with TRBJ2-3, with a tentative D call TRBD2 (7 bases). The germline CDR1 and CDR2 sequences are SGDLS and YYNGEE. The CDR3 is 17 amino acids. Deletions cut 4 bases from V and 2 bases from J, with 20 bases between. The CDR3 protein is CASSPHEGGAYTDTQYF. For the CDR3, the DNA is TGTGCCAGCAGCCCACATGAGGGGGGGGCTTACACAGATACGCAGTATTTT.

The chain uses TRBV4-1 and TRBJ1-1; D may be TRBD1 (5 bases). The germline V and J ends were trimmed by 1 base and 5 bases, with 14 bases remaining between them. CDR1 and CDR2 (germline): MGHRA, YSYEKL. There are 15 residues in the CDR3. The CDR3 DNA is TGCGCCAGCAGCCAAGTCCGGGGCGGGTTGACTGAAGCTTTCTTT. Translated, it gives CASSQVRGGLTEAFF.

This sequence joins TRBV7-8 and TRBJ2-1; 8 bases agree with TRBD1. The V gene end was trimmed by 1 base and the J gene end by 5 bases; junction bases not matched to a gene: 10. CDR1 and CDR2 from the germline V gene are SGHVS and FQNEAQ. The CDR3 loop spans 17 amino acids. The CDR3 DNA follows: TGTGCCAGCAGCTTAGGGGACAGGTTCAGGGCCAACAATGAGCAGTTCTTC. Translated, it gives CASSLGDRFRANNEQFF.

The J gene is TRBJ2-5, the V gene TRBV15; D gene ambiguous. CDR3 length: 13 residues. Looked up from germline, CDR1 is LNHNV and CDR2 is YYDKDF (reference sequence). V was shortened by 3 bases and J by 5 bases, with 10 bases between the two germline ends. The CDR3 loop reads CATSSIRLETQYF. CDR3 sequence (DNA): TGTGCCACCAGCAGTATAAGGCTGGAGACCCAGTACTTC. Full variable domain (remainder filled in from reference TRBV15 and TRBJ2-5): DAMVIQNPRYQVTQFGKPVTLSCSQTLNHNVMYWYQQKSSQAPKLLFHYYDKDFNNEADTPDNFQSRRPNTSFCFLDIRSPGLGDTAMYLCATSSIRLETQYFGPGTRLLVL.

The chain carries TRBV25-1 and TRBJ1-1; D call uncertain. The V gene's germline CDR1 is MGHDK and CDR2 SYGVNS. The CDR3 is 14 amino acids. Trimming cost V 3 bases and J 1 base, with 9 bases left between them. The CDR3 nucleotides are TGTGCCAGCAGTGATAAGATATCGAACACTGAAGCTTTCTTT. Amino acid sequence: CASSDKISNTEAFF.

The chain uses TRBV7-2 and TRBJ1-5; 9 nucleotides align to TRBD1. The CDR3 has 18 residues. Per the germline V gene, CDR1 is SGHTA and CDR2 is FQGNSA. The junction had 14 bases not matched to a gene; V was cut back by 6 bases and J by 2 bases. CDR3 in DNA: TGTGCCAGCAGTAAAGGCGTTGGGACAGGGTTGGGCAATCAGCCCCAGCATTTT. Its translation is CASSKGVGTGLGNQPQHF.

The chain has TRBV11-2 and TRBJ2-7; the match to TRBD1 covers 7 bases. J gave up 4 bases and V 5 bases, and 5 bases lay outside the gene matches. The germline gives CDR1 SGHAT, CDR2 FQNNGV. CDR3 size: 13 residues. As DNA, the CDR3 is TGTGCCAGCAGCCTTGACAGGGAGTACGAGCAGTACTTC. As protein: CASSLDREYEQYF.

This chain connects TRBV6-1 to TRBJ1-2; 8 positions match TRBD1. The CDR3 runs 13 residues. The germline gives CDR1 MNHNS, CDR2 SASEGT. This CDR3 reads CAESTGGPYGYTF. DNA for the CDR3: TGTGCGGAGAGTACAGGGGGTCCTTATGGCTACACCTTC.

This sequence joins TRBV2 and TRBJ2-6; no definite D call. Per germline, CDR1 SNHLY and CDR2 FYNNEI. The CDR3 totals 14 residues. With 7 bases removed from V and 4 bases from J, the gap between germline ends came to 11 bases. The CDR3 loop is CASKILDGANVLTF. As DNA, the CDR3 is TGTGCCAGCAAAATCCTGGACGGGGCCAACGTCCTGACTTTC. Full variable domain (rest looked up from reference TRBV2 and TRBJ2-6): EPEVTQTPSHQVTQMGQEVILRCVPISNHLYFYWYRQILGQKVEFLVSFYNNEISEKSEIFDDQFSVERPDGSNFTLKIRSTKLEDSAMYFCASKILDGANVLTFGAGSRLTVL.

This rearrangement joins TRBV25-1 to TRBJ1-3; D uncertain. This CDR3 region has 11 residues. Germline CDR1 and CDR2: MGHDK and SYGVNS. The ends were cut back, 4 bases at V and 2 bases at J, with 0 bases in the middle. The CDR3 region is CASSAGNTIYF. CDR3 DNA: TGTGCCAGCAGTGCTGGAAACACCATATATTTT.

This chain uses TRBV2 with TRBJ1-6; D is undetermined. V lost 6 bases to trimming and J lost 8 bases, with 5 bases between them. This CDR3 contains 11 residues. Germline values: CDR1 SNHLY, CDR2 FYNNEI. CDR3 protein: CASRGDSPLHF. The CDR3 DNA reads TGTGCCAGCAGAGGTGATTCACCCCTCCACTTT.

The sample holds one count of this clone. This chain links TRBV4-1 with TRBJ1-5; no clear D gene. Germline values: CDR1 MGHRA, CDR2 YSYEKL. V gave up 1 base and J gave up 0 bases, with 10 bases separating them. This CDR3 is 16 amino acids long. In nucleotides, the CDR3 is TGCGCCAGCAGCCAAGTGGCAGGCATTAGCAATCAGCCCCAGCATTTT. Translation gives CASSQVAGISNQPQHF.

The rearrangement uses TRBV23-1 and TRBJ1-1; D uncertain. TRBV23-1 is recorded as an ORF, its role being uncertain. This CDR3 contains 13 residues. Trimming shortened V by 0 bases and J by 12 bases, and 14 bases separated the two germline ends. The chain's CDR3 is CASSQSNGEGTFF. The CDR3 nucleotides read TGCGCCAGCAGTCAATCGAATGGCGAGGGAACTTTCTTT.

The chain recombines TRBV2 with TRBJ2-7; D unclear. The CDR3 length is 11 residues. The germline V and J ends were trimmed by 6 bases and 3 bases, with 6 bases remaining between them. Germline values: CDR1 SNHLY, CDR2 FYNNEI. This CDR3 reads CASRLSYEQYF. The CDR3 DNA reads TGTGCCAGCAGACTGAGCTACGAGCAGTACTTC.

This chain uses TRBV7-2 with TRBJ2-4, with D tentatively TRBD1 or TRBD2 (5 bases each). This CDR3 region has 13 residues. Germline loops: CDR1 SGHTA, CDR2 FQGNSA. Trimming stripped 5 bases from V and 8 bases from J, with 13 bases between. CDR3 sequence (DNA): TGTGCCAGCAGCCCCGGGACCCGGGACATTCAGTACTTC. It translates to CASSPGTRDIQYF.

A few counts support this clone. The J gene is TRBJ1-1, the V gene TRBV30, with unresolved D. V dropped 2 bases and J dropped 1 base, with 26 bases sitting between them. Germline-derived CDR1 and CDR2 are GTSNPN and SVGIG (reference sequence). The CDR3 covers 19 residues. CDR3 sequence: CAWSIPGGLKAGWNTEAFF. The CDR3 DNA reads TGTGCCTGGAGTATACCCGGAGGTCTTAAGGCGGGTTGGAACACTGAAGCTTTCTTT.